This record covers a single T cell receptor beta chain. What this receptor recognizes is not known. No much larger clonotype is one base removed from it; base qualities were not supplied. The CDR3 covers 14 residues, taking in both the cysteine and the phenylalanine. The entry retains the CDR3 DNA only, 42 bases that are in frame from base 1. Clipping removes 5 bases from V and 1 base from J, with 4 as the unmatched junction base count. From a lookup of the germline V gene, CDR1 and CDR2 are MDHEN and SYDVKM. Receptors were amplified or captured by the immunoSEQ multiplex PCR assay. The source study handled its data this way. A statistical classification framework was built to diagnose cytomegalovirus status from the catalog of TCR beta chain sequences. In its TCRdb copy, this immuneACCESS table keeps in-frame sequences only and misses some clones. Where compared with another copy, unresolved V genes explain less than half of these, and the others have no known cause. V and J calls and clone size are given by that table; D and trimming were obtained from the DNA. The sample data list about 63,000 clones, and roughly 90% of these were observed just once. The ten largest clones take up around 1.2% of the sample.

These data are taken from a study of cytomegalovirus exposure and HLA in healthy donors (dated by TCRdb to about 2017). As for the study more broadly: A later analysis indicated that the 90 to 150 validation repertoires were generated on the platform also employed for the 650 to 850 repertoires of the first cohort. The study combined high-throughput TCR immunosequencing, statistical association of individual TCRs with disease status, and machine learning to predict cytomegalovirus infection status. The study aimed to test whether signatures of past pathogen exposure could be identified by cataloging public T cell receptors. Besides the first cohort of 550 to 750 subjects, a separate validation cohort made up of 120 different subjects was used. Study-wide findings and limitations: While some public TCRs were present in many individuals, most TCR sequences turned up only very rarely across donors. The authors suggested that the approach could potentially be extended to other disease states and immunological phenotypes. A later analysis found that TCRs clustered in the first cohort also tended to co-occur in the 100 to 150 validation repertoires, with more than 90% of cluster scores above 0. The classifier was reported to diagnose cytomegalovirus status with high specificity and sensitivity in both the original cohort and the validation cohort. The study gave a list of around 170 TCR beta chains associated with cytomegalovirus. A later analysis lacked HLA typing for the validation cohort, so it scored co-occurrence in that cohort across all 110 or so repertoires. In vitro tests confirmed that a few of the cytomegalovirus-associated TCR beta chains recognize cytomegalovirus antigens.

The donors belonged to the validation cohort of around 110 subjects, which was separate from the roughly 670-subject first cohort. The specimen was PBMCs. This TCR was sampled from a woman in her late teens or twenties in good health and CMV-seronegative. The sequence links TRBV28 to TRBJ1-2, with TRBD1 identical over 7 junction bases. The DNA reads TGTGCCAGCAGTCCGGGGACAGATAACTATGGCTACACCTTC. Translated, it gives CASSPGTDNYGYTF.